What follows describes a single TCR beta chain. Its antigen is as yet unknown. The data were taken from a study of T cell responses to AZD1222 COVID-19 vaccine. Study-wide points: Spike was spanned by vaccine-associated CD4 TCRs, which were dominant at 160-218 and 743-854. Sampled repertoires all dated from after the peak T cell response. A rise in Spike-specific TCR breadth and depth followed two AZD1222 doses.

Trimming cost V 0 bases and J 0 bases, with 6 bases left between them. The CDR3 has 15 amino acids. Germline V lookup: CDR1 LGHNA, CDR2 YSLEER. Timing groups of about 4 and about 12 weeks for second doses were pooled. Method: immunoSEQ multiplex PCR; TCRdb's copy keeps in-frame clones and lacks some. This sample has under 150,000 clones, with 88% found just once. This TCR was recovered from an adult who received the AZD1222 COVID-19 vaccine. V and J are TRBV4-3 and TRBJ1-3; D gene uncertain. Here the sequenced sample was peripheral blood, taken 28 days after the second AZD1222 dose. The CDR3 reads CASSQDWGSGNTIYF. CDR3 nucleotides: TGCGCCAGCAGCCAAGATTGGGGCTCTGGAAACACCATATATTTT.